These 20 T cell receptor beta chains share one sample of origin, sequenced in a study of spatial heterogeneity in lung cancer. Time point here: blood at routine non-recurrence follow-up after resection. Unsorted whole RNA of tumor, nontumor lung or frozen PBMC was sequenced. In TCRdb, the 5' RACE reads were re-called with MiXCR into one record per CDR3 protein. Among some 54,000 distinct CDR3 sequences listed, more than 6.5% were seen once. The sample in question was PBMCs, obtained at follow-up. The receptors stem from a female donor with early-stage non-small cell lung cancer.

Ten or more counts support this clonotype. V gene TRBV28 combines with J gene TRBJ2-7, with D uncertain. There are 11 residues in the CDR3. The germline V and J ends were trimmed by 4 bases and 4 bases, with 5 bases remaining between them. CDR1 and CDR2 (germline): MDHEN, SYDVKM. CDR3 region: CASSSEYEQYF. The CDR3, as DNA: TGTGCCAGCAGTTCCGAATACGAGCAGTACTTC.

This clonotype has at least ten counts. V is TRBV9 and J is TRBJ1-6; D gene ambiguous. CDR3 length: 13 amino acids. Germline lookup yields CDR1 SGDLS and CDR2 YYNGEE. V lost 0 bases and J lost 7, with 5 bases in between. Here the CDR3 DNA reads TGTGCCAGCAGCGTAGAAACCAATTCACCCCTCCACTTT. Amino acids: CASSVETNSPLHF.

This clonotype has more than one count but fewer than ten. The rearrangement uses TRBV25-1 and TRBJ1-4, with D unclear. CDR3 size: 14 residues. The germline V gene has CDR1 MGHDK and CDR2 SYGVNS. V shed 3 bases and J shed 8 bases, with 13 bases lying between them. The CDR3 DNA sequence: TGTGCCAGCAGTGACCGGCTAGGATACGAAAAACTGTTTTTT. It encodes CASSDRLGYEKLFF.

The chain links TRBV2 to TRBJ2-1, with 9 bases that match TRBD1. Germline V lookup: CDR1 SNHLY, CDR2 FYNNEI. J gave up 6 bases and V 5 bases, and 2 bases lay outside the gene matches. The CDR3 length is 13 residues. CDR3 protein: CASSLDRGNEQFF. The CDR3 DNA follows: TGTGCCAGCAGTTTGGACAGGGGCAATGAGCAGTTCTTC.

This clonotype has ten or more counts. J is TRBJ2-7 and V is TRBV24-1; D possibly corresponds to TRBD2 (6 bases). Germline V gives CDR1 KGHDR, CDR2 SFDVKD. The V end was cut by 4 bases, the J end by 4 bases, with 16 bases between. The CDR3 is 15 amino acids. The CDR3 region has the DNA TGTGCCACCAGTGACAATAGAAATCGGGAGTACGAGCAGTACTTC. This encodes CATSDNRNREYEQYF.

This chain links TRBV19 with TRBJ1-4; 7 bases match TRBD1. This CDR3 has 14 amino acids. Trimming cost V 7 bases and J 4 bases; bases outside gene matches: 6. Germline lookup yields CDR1 LNHDA and CDR2 SQIVND (reference sequence). CDR3 sequence: CASNNRGLNEKLFF. CDR3 in DNA: TGTGCCAGTAATAACAGGGGACTTAATGAAAAACTGTTTTTT.

This clonotype was detected a few times. The genes are TRBV5-1 and TRBJ1-2; weak D call: TRBD1 (6 bases). The CDR3 runs to 14 residues. The V end lost 8 bases, the J end lost 1 base, and 15 bases lay between the germline ends. Germline V gene sequence: CDR1 SGHRS, CDR2 YFSETQ. CDR3 amino acids: CASAQEGGNYGYTF. DNA for the CDR3: TGCGCCAGTGCCCAGGAGGGGGGTAACTATGGCTACACCTTC.

This clonotype was picked up many times. V gene TRBV7-9 combines with J gene TRBJ2-3; 7 positions match TRBD2. V trimming: 5 bases; J trimming: 1 base; junction bases outside the gene matches: 3. Germline V gives CDR1 SEHNR, CDR2 FQNEAQ (reference sequence). This CDR3 has 14 residues. CDR3 bases: TGTGCCAGCAGCCCGAGCGGGGGCACAGATACGCAGTATTTT. Amino acid sequence: CASSPSGGTDTQYF.

The gene calls are TRBV10-3 and TRBJ2-3; D gene unclear. Germline CDR1 and CDR2: ENHRY and SYGVKD. CDR3 length: 11 residues. Trimming pared 0 bases from V and 11 bases from J, leaving 6 bases between. The CDR3 here is CAISESGGQYF. For the CDR3, the DNA is TGTGCCATCAGTGAGTCGGGTGGGCAGTATTTT.

This clonotype occurred many times. The CDR3 loop reads CASSYRGLLNTEAFF. As DNA, the CDR3 is TGTGCCAGCAGTTATCGTGGGCTCCTGAACACTGAAGCTTTCTTT. This chain connects TRBV6-2 or TRBV6-3 to TRBJ1-1; D is unclear. V lost 3 bases, J lost 0 bases, and 11 bases lay in between. The CDR3 sequence is 15 residues long. Germline values: CDR1 MNHEY, CDR2 SVGEGT.

With regard to this clonotype: A much larger clone sits a single nucleotide away, making a read error possible. The chain recombines TRBV18 with TRBJ2-7; 9 positions match TRBD1. The CDR3 is made up of 12 amino acids. CDR1 and CDR2 (germline): KGHSH, LQKENI. In nucleotides, the CDR3 is TGTGCCAGCTCAGGACAGGGGTACGAGCGGTACTTC. It translates to CASSGQGYERYF.

This chain joins TRBV12-5 and TRBJ1-1; 7 bases agree with TRBD1. Trimming cost V 4 bases and J 3 bases; bases outside gene matches: 8. Germline lookup yields CDR1 LGHNT and CDR2 FRNRAP. This CDR3 has 15 amino acids. The CDR3 DNA is TGTGCTAGTGGTTCCCGGACAGGAAGGGACACTGAAGCTTTCTTT. It codes for CASGSRTGRDTEAFF.

In its sample, this clonotype was seen a few times. The gene calls are TRBV4-3 and TRBJ1-6; tentative D call: TRBD1 (5 bases). The V gene's germline CDR1 is LGHNA and CDR2 YSLEER. The CDR3 consists of 16 residues. V lost 4 bases and J 8 bases, leaving 18 bases between the germline ends. The DNA of the CDR3 is TGCGCCAGCAGCCCCAGGTACGGGACCGGGCATTCACCCCTCCACTTT. Its translation is CASSPRYGTGHSPLHF.

This clonotype was counted a few times. The chain employs TRBV6-2 or TRBV6-3 and TRBJ1-5, with a possible D match to TRBD1 (5 bases). The germline CDR1 and CDR2 sequences are MNHEY and SVGEGT. The V gene lost 5 bases and the J gene lost 7 bases, with 15 bases spanning the gap. This CDR3 comprises 14 residues. The CDR3 region is CASSATVVEQPQHF. The CDR3 region has the DNA TGTGCCAGCAGTGCGACAGTGGTAGAGCAGCCCCAGCATTTT.

V gene TRBV5-6 combines with J gene TRBJ2-3; either TRBD1 or TRBD2 may supply D (6 bases each). CDR3 length equals 15 residues. CDR1 SGHDT and CDR2 YYEEEE come from the germline V gene. V dropped 0 bases and J dropped 6 bases, with 14 bases sitting between them. This CDR3 reads CASSLAGGPMDTQYF. As DNA, the CDR3 is TGTGCCAGCAGCTTGGCTGGGGGGCCCATGGATACGCAGTATTTT.

This clonotype was found many times. V usage is TRBV6-2 or TRBV6-3 and J usage is TRBJ2-3; TRBD2 agrees at 8 bases. The CDR3 runs to 18 residues. Per the germline V gene, CDR1 is MNHEY and CDR2 is SVGEGT. V lost 6 bases, J lost 2 bases, and 16 bases stayed unmatched. CDR3 sequence (DNA): TGTGCCAGCAGGCCCTCGGGGGGGCCGGGGGGATTCACAGATACGCAGTATTTT. Translating it yields CASRPSGGPGGFTDTQYF.

V and J are TRBV5-1 and TRBJ2-5; D may correspond to TRBD1 or TRBD2 (5 bases each). The V end lost 0 bases, the J end lost 7 bases, and 13 bases lay between the germline ends. Per germline, CDR1 SGHRS and CDR2 YFSETQ. This CDR3 has 14 residues. The CDR3: CASSLAGARVTQYF. The CDR3 DNA reads as TGCGCCAGCAGCTTGGCCGGGGCGCGGGTGACCCAGTACTTC. The variable domain in full, completed from reference TRBV5-1 and TRBJ2-5, reads KAGVTQTPRYLIKTRGQQVTLSCSPISGHRSVSWYQQTPGQGLQFLFEYFSETQRNKGNFPGRFSGRQFSNSRSEMNVSTLELGDSALYLCASSLAGARVTQYFGPGTRLLVL.

Only a few counts were recorded for this clonotype. The J gene is TRBJ1-2, the V gene TRBV24-1; D not certain. Trimming removed 8 bases at V and 0 bases at J, with 15 bases between. CDR1 and CDR2 from the germline V gene are KGHDR and SFDVKD. The CDR3 sequence is 15 residues long. CDR3 protein: CATNRRRGANYGYTF. The CDR3 bases are TGTGCCACCAATCGCCGCCGGGGAGCTAACTATGGCTACACCTTC.

This clonotype was recorded many times. The chain links TRBV28 to TRBJ2-1; D unclear. CDR3 length equals 13 residues. V lost 2 bases, J lost 10 bases, and 12 bases lay in between. Per the germline V gene, CDR1 is MDHEN and CDR2 is SYDVKM. CDR3 nucleotides: TGTGCCAGCAGTTTAAAGGCAACCGGAGAGCAGTTCTTC. It is translated as CASSLKATGEQFF.

This clonotype was recorded at least ten times. As DNA, the CDR3 is TGCGCCAGCAGCTTGGAGGGCAGGGAACATGAGCAGTTCTTC. Translation gives CASSLEGREHEQFF. The J gene is TRBJ2-1, the V gene TRBV5-1; tentatively, D is TRBD1 (5 bases). In germline, CDR1 is SGHRS, CDR2 YFSETQ. Trimming took off 0 bases at V and 8 bases at J, with 12 bases between the two ends. The CDR3 loop spans 14 amino acids. Combining the CDR3 with reference TRBV5-1 and TRBJ2-1 gives the whole variable domain KAGVTQTPRYLIKTRGQQVTLSCSPISGHRSVSWYQQTPGQGLQFLFEYFSETQRNKGNFPGRFSGRQFSNSRSEMNVSTLELGDSALYLCASSLEGREHEQFFGPGTRLTVL.